This T cell receptor beta chain was observed in a study of cytomegalovirus exposure and HLA in healthy donors. The CDR3 covers 14 residues. Germline assignment: CDR1 MNHNY and CDR2 SVGAGI (reference sequence). The ends were cut back, 1 base at V and 2 bases at J, with 8 bases in the middle. This clone was observed a handful of times. No antigen is known for it. The PCR was carried out with 60 Vbeta primers and 13 Jbeta primers. TCRdb's table, derived via immunoSEQ multiplex PCR, lists solely in-frame clones and lacks some. Among nearly 70,000 clones listed, roughly 74% were seen once. Study-level points and caveats: In terms of immune exposure information, only CMV serostatus was available.

The V and J genes are TRBV6-6 and TRBJ1-1, with D perhaps matching TRBD1 (5 bases). The sequenced sample was PBMCs. This TCR derives from a woman aged 55-70 years in good health and CMV-seropositive. The chain's CDR3 is CASSYLQVNTEAFF. The CDR3 DNA reads TGTGCCAGCAGTTACTTACAGGTAAACACTGAAGCTTTCTTT.